This is a list of T cell receptor beta chains from one sample in a study of T cells after yellow fever vaccination. In TCRdb, the 5' RACE reads were re-called with MiXCR into one record per CDR3 protein. The data contain about 73,000 distinct CDR3 sequences, around 7% of them singletons. Sequenced here: CD8+ T cells sorted from PBMCs, sampled on the day of the yellow fever booster vaccination. The receptors were sampled from a man aged 30 to 39 who received the YFV17D yellow fever vaccine. The CDR3 runs from the conserved cysteine through the conserved F or W. A D gene is named only where the DNA matches it firmly. The size entry is marked missing in some rows and otherwise reads once, few, many or a size class.

V: TRBV27; D: .; J: TRBJ2-5; size: few; DNA: TGTGCCAGCAGTTTAAGCAGGGAGTTCCAAGAGACCCAGTACTTC; CDR3: CASSLSREFQETQYF
V: TRBV29-1; D: TRBD1; J: TRBJ2-7; size: many; DNA: TGCAGCGTTGAAGAATTGGACAGGGAGAACTTCTACGAGCAGTACTTC; CDR3: CSVEELDRENFYEQYF
V: TRBV20-1; D: .; J: TRBJ2-1; size: .; DNA: TGCAGTGCTAGAGTTCTAAATCACAATGAGCAGTTCTTC; CDR3: CSARVLNHNEQFF
V: TRBV30; D: TRBD1; J: TRBJ2-1; size: few; DNA: TGTGCCTGGAGTTCTCAACAGGGGTACAATGAGCAGTTCTTC; CDR3: CAWSSQQGYNEQFF
V: TRBV20-1; D: .; J: TRBJ2-1; size: few; DNA: TGCAGTGCTCATCTAGCATCTAGGGGCAATGAGCAGTTCTTC; CDR3: CSAHLASRGNEQFF
V: TRBV5-1; D: TRBD2; J: TRBJ2-1; size: .; DNA: TGCGCCAGCAGCGGCGGGACTAGCGGGACCGGTGAGCAGTTCTTC; CDR3: CASSGGTSGTGEQFF
V: TRBV29-1; D: TRBD2; J: TRBJ2-1; size: few; DNA: TGCAGCGTTGGGGGACGGGAGGAGAGCTCCTACAATGAGCAGTTCTTC; CDR3: CSVGGREESSYNEQFF
V: TRBV7-8; D: .; J: TRBJ2-1; size: few; DNA: TGTGCCAGCAGCTTATCAATGCAGCGGAGCAATGAGCAGTTCTTC; CDR3: CASSLSMQRSNEQFF
V: TRBV21-1; D: .; J: TRBJ2-7; size: few; DNA: TGTGCCAGCAGCAAAGGGGCTAGCGATCGCTACGAGCAGTACTTC; CDR3: CASSKGASDRYEQYF
V: TRBV19; D: .; J: TRBJ2-1; size: .; DNA: TGTGCCAGTAAATCAGGGGTTTCGCGGGAGAGCTCCTACAATGAGCAGTTCTTC; CDR3: CASKSGVSRESSYNEQFF
V: TRBV24-1; D: TRBD1; J: TRBJ2-5; size: few; DNA: TGTGCCACCAGTGATACGGGACAGCCGGAGACCCAGTACTTC; CDR3: CATSDTGQPETQYF
V: TRBV24-1; D: TRBD2; J: TRBJ2-1; size: many; DNA: TGTGCCACCAGTGATCTTGACCGGACTAGCGGGAGAGATGAGCAGTTCTTC; CDR3: CATSDLDRTSGRDEQFF
V: TRBV7-9; D: .; J: TRBJ2-3; size: .; DNA: TGTGCCAGCAGCCGATACACCGGCGAATCTAGCACAGATACGCAGTATTTT; CDR3: CASSRYTGESSTDTQYF
V: TRBV7-6; D: .; J: TRBJ2-3; size: many; DNA: TGTGCCAGCAGCTCCGGGCTTAATAGGGAGGTATATTTT; CDR3: CASSSGLNREVYF
V: TRBV4-2; D: .; J: TRBJ2-1; size: once; DNA: TGTGCCAGCAGCCAAGAGGAAAGAAGCTCCTACAATGAGCAGTTCTTC; CDR3: CASSQEERSSYNEQFF
V: TRBV14; D: .; J: TRBJ2-7; size: few; DNA: TGTGCCAGCAGCCAGACTGGAGGTCCCTACGAGCAGTACTTC; CDR3: CASSQTGGPYEQYF
V: TRBV7-6; D: .; J: TRBJ2-2; size: few; DNA: TGTGCCAGCAGCTTAGTAATGGGTCCCGGGGAGCTGTTTTTT; CDR3: CASSLVMGPGELFF
V: TRBV6-5; D: TRBD2; J: TRBJ2-1; size: few; DNA: TGTGCCAGCAGTTACACCCCCGGGACTAGTACCAATGAGCAGTTCTTC; CDR3: CASSYTPGTSTNEQFF
V: TRBV6-5; D: .; J: TRBJ2-2; size: many; DNA: TGTGCCAGCAGTTCCCCCGGCGGCTACACCGGGGAGCTGTTTTTT; CDR3: CASSSPGGYTGELFF
V: TRBV4-3; D: TRBD2; J: TRBJ2-3; size: few; DNA: TGCGCCAGCAGCCATCGACTAGCGGGAGATGTGGATACGCAGTATTTT; CDR3: CASSHRLAGDVDTQYF
V: TRBV4-3; D: .; J: TRBJ1-4; size: few; DNA: TGCGCCAGCAGCCAAGATGGAGCCGACCTCGGTCAAAAACTGTTTTTT; CDR3: CASSQDGADLGQKLFF
V: TRBV7-2; D: .; J: TRBJ2-1; size: many; DNA: TGTGCCAGCAGCCCGCTTGAGAGGGGGGACTACAATGAGCAGTTCTTC; CDR3: CASSPLERGDYNEQFF
V: TRBV12-3/TRBV12-4; D: TRBD2; J: TRBJ2-1; size: many; DNA: TGTGCCAGCAGATTGGGCCTGGCGGGAGGATGGGACAATGAGCAGTTCTTC; CDR3: CASRLGLAGGWDNEQFF
V: TRBV6-5; D: TRBD2; J: TRBJ2-1; size: .; DNA: TGTGCCAGCAGTTACTCGTTGGCGGGAGGGCGGTACAATGAGCAGTTCTTC; CDR3: CASSYSLAGGRYNEQFF
V: TRBV29-1; D: .; J: TRBJ2-5; size: .; DNA: TGCAGCGCCCAACCGGATGATTTC; CDR3: CSAQPDDF
V: TRBV29-1; D: .; J: TRBJ2-7; size: few; DNA: TGCAGCGTTGTCGAAGGTTCCTACGAGCAGTACTTC; CDR3: CSVVEGSYEQYF
V: TRBV30; D: TRBD1; J: TRBJ1-4; size: few; DNA: TGTGCCTGGGGACCGGGACAGGGACATGAAAAACTGTTTTTT; CDR3: CAWGPGQGHEKLFF
V: TRBV12-3/TRBV12-4; D: TRBD1; J: TRBJ2-1; size: few; DNA: TGTGCCAGCAGTTTTGACAGGGGCTCGGAGCAGTTCTTC; CDR3: CASSFDRGSEQFF
V: TRBV6-5; D: TRBD1; J: TRBJ2-7; size: .; DNA: TGTGCCAGCCGCGACAGGGTACACGAGCAGTACTTC; CDR3: CASRDRVHEQYF
V: TRBV11-2; D: .; J: TRBJ1-1; size: few; DNA: TGTGCCAGCAGCTTATCGTTCGGCCAGGGTGAAGCTTTCTTT; CDR3: CASSLSFGQGEAFF
V: TRBV14; D: TRBD1; J: TRBJ2-5; size: .; DNA: TGTGCCAGCAGCCAAACCTCGACAGGGGTGGAAGAGACCCAGTACTTC; CDR3: CASSQTSTGVEETQYF
V: TRBV12-3/TRBV12-4; D: TRBD2; J: TRBJ2-1; size: many; DNA: TGTGCCCGCTGTTTAGAACTAGCGGGCTTGGGGGACCTTTACAATGAGCAGTTCTTC; CDR3: CARCLELAGLGDLYNEQFF
V: TRBV7-2; D: .; J: TRBJ2-7; size: .; DNA: TGTGCCAGCAGCTTAGCTTCAGGGGAGCAGTACTTC; CDR3: CASSLASGEQYF
V: TRBV7-9; D: .; J: TRBJ2-2; size: few; DNA: TGTGCCAGCAGCTTAGTTCTAGGAACCGGTAGGGAGGAGCTGTTTTTT; CDR3: CASSLVLGTGREELFF
V: TRBV30; D: .; J: TRBJ2-7; size: few; DNA: TGTGCCTGGAGTGTACCCTCCTACGAGCAGTACTTC; CDR3: CAWSVPSYEQYF
V: TRBV7-9; D: TRBD2; J: TRBJ2-7; size: .; DNA: TGTGCCAGCAGCTTAGGGGCGGGGGTATCCTACGAGCAGTACTTC; CDR3: CASSLGAGVSYEQYF
V: TRBV20-1; D: .; J: TRBJ1-1; size: few; DNA: TGCAGTGGCAGGGGTAGGGGGGAGAACACTGAAGCTTTCTTT; CDR3: CSGRGRGENTEAFF